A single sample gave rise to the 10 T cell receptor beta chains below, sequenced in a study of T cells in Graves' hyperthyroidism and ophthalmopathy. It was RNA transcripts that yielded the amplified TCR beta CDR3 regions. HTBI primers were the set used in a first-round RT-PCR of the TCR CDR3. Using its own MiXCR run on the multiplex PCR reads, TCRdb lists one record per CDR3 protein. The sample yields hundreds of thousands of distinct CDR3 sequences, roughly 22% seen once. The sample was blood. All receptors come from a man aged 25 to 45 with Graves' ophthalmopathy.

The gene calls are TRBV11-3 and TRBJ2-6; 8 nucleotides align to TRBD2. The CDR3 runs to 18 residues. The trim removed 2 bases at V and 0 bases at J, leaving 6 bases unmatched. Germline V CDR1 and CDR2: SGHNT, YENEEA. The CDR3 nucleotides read TGTGCCAGCAGCTTACGAGGCGGGACTAGCTCTGGGGCCAACGTCCTGACTTTC. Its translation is CASSLRGGTSSGANVLTF.

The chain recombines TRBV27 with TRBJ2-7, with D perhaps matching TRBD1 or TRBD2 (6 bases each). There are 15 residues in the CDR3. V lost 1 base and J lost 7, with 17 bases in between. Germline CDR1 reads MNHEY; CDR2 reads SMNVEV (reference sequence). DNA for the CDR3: TGTGCCAGCAGTTTATACGTCGGCAGGGGAGGTGAGCAGTACTTC. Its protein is CASSLYVGRGGEQYF.

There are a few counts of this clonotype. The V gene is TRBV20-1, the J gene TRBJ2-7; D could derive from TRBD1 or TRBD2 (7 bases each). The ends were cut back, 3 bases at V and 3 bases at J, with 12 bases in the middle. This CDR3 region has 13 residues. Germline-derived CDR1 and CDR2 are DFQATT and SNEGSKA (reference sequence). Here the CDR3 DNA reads TGCAGTGCTAGTTCAGGGGGGGACTACGAGCAGTACTTC. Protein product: CSASSGGDYEQYF.

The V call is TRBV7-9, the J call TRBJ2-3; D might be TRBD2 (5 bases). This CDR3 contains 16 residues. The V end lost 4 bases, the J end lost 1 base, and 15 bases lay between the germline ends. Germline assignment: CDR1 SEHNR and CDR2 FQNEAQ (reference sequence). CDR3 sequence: CASSSGSGFGTDTQYF. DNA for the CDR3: TGTGCCAGCAGCTCGGGGAGTGGGTTCGGCACAGATACGCAGTATTTT.

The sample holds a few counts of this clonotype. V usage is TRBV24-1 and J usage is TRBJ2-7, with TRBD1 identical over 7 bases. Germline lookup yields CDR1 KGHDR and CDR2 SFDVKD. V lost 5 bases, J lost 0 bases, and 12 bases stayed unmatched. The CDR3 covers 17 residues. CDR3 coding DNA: TGTGCCACCAGTGTCACACCCCGGACAGGAGGCTCCTACGAGCAGTACTTC. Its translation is CATSVTPRTGGSYEQYF.

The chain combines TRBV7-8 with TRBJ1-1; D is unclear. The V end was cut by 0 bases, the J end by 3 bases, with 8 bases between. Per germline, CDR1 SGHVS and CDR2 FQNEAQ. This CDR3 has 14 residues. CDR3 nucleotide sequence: TGTGCCAGCAGCTTAGCGTTCCCGGACACTGAAGCTTTCTTT. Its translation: CASSLAFPDTEAFF. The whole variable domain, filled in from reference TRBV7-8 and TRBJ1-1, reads GAGVSQSPRYKVAKRGQDVALRCDPISGHVSLFWYQQALGQGPEFLTYFQNEAQLDKSGLPSDRFFAERPEGSVSTLKIQRTQQEDSAVYLCASSLAFPDTEAFFGQGTRLTVV.

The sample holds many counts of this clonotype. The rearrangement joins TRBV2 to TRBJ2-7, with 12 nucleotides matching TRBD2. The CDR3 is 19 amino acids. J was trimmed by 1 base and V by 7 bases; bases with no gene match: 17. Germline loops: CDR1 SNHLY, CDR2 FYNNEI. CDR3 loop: CASTFGLAGTASRSYEQYF. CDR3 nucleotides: TGTGCCAGCACCTTCGGACTAGCGGGAACTGCATCCCGGTCCTACGAGCAGTACTTC.

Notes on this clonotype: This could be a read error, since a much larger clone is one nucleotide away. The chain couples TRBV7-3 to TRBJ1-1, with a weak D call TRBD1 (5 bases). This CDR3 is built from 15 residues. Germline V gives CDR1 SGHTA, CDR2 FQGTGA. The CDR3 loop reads CASSLTGPMNTEASF. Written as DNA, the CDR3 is TGTGCCAGCAGCTTAACGGGGCCGATGAACACTGAAGCTTCCTTT.

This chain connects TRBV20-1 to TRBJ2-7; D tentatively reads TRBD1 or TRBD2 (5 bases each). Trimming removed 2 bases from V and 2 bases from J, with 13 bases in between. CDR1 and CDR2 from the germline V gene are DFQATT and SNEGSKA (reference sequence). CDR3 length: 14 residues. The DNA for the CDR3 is TGCAGTGCTAGAAAAGGGACCCATGCCTACGAGCAGTACTTC. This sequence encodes CSARKGTHAYEQYF.

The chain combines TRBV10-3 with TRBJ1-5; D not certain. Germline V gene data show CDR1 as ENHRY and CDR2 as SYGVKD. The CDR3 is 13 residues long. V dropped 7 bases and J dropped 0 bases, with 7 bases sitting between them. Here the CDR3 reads CAIKRDSNQPQHF. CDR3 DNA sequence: TGTGCCATCAAGCGTGATAGCAATCAGCCCCAGCATTTT.